The clone carrying this T cell receptor (beta chain) has only a few counts. This entry comes from a study of T cell responses to AZD1222 COVID-19 vaccine. This table comes from immunoSEQ multiplex PCR, and its TCRdb copy is limited to in-frame clones, with some not included. The sample holds 140,000 to 150,000 clones; under 95% are singletons and the top ten take about 9.1%. CDR3 length: 17 amino acids. Trimming took off 3 bases at V and 5 bases at J, with 22 bases between the two ends. Germline V gives CDR1 LNHDA, CDR2 SQIVND (reference sequence). Sequencing was performed on peripheral blood, taken on day 0 of AZD1222 vaccination. This chain links TRBV19 with TRBJ1-1, with D maybe TRBD1 (5 bases). This receptor was taken from an adult in good health. CDR3 sequence (DNA): TGTGCCAGTAGTATTAGGCCGGAGGGGATCCAGTTGACTGAAGCTTTCTTT. Protein product: CASSIRPEGIQLTEAFF.